This record concerns one TCR beta chain sequence. The clone's antigen remains unknown. Base qualities are not provided; no much larger clone lies one nucleotide away. TCRbeta CDR3 sequencing was performed on sorted unstimulated T cells and on proliferating T cells recovered from mixed lymphocyte reactions. Fresh whole blood from roughly ten HLA-typed healthy donors served as the source for isolating PBMCs. The data originate from a study of siplizumab effects on memory and regulatory T cells (dated by TCRdb to the late 2010s). Describing the broader study: The study looked at the effect of siplizumab, an anti-CD2 antibody, on alloreactive T-cell subsets in allogeneic mixed lymphocyte reactions made from human PBMCs.

Overall results and qualifications from the work: Compared with memory T cells, unstimulated naive T cells appeared more diverse, and naive cells seemed to make a substantial contribution to the alloresponse. Siplizumab significantly lowered the cumulative frequency of alloreactive sequences that could be traced to unstimulated CD4+ memory T cells. Whether proliferating Tregs from siplizumab cultures actually had suppressive function was not functionally confirmed. A naive or memory phenotype could not be assigned to roughly 75-96% of proliferating CD4+ or CD8+ clones. Sequences below about 10^-5 frequency were poorly captured, so only a minor fraction of alloreactive clones could be mapped to unstimulated subsets. In reactions with siplizumab, an average of about 62% of mappable alloreactive CD4+ clones were Treg-derived, compared with 25% to 30% in control reactions.

V was cut back by 5 bases and J by 6 bases, leaving a gap of 10 bases between them. CDR1 and CDR2, looked up from the germline V gene, are MNHEY and SVGAGI. The CDR3 numbers 13 residues from cysteine through phenylalanine. CDR3 DNA is the only sequence kept; it has 39 bases, read in frame from the first base. Library generation was performed with the immunoSEQ multiplex PCR assay. Approximately 100,000 TCR templates per sample were assayed on the deep sequencing platform. Genomic DNA extracted from sorted T cells was used for TCRbeta CDR3 sequencing. The authors' pipeline ran thus. The R programming language was used for clonal analysis of the TCRbeta CDR3 data. Comparing unstimulated samples against CFSE-low samples taken after the reaction was how alloreactive CD4+ and CD8+ clones were defined. Regulatory or non-regulatory origin was assigned to alloreactive CD4+ clones by matching of sequences to sorted unstimulated Treg and non-Treg repertoires. The clones in this table, taken by TCRdb from immuneACCESS, are in-frame only. Not every clone is retained; where verified, under half of the shortfall comes from an unresolved V gene, and the cause of the rest is unknown. Clone size and V and J calls were adopted from that table, with D and trimming inferred from the DNA. This sample has more than 85,000 clones in its table, and 75% to 95% of those were observed once. The ten top clones hold around 2.6% of the sample.

The specimen sequenced was CD4+ T cells sorted from blood. The chain joins TRBV6-5 to TRBJ2-2; there is no confident call for the D gene. The sequence was collected from a human donor in good health. Some clones in this sample may be carry-over from other donors' samples. The CDR3 protein is CASSRRPAGELFF. The nucleotide sequence reads TGTGCCAGCAGTAGACGTCCGGCCGGGGAGCTGTTTTTT.